These T cell receptor beta chains were read from a single sample in a study of post-analysis software for immune sequencing data. One entry per CDR3 protein results from TCRdb running MiXCR on the PCR reads. Of 160,000 or so distinct CDR3 sequences in the sample, around 36% were seen once. The sequencing here drew on blood, taken after autologous hematopoietic stem cell transplantation. Receptors originate from a girl between 5 and 17 years old with multiple sclerosis. CDR3s include the opening cysteine and the closing phenylalanine or tryptophan. The D gene is left open where the match is weak. Only some rows state a clone size, as once, few, many or a class for expanded clones.

size: .; J: TRBJ2-1; V: TRBV20-1; D: TRBD2; DNA: TGCAGTGCTAGGGGGCTACTAGCGGGGGCCTCCTACAATGAGCAGTTCTTC; CDR3: CSARGLLAGASYNEQFF
size: few; J: TRBJ2-1; V: TRBV11-3; D: .; DNA: TGTGCCAGCAGCTTCGGCCATGAGCAGTTCTTC; CDR3: CASSFGHEQFF
size: few; J: TRBJ1-2; V: TRBV20-1; D: .; DNA: TGCAGTGCTAGCTATGGCTACACCTTC; CDR3: CSASYGYTF
size: .; J: TRBJ2-1; V: TRBV7-2; D: TRBD2; DNA: TGTGCCAGCAGCTTATCGACTAGCGGGAGATTCGCCTACAATGAGCAGTTCTTC; CDR3: CASSLSTSGRFAYNEQFF
size: .; J: TRBJ2-1; V: TRBV5-4; D: .; DNA: TGTGCCAGCAGCTTTGAACCTACTAGGCCTATATACAATGAGCAGTTCTTC; CDR3: CASSFEPTRPIYNEQFF
size: .; J: TRBJ1-2; V: TRBV5-6; D: .; DNA: TGTGCCAGCAGCTTGGAAGAAGGAGGGAGAGCTCTTGTCTATGGCTACACCTTC; CDR3: CASSLEEGGRALVYGYTF
size: .; J: TRBJ2-7; V: TRBV5-1; D: .; DNA: TGCGCCAGCAGCGGGTCGAAGGGGGACTCGGTACAGCACTACGAGCAGTACTTC; CDR3: CASSGSKGDSVQHYEQYF
size: .; J: TRBJ2-7; V: TRBV25-1; D: .; DNA: TGTGCCAGCAGTGGGCATAGGGACGGACGAATTCAGTACTTC; CDR3: CASSGHRDGRIQYF
size: .; J: TRBJ2-5; V: TRBV20-1; D: TRBD2; DNA: TGCAGTGCTAGCCGGCCTAGCGGGAACCAAGAGACCCAGTACTTC; CDR3: CSASRPSGNQETQYF
size: .; J: TRBJ2-5; V: TRBV6-1; D: .; DNA: TGTGCCAGCAGTGAAGTTGGTAGCCAAGAGACCCAGTACTTC; CDR3: CASSEVGSQETQYF
size: .; J: TRBJ1-2; V: TRBV3-1; D: .; DNA: TGTGCCAGCAATAATGGGGATAACTATGGCTACACCTTC; CDR3: CASNNGDNYGYTF
size: few; J: TRBJ1-2; V: TRBV10-3; D: TRBD1; DNA: TGTGCCATCAGTGAGTCGACAGGGAGAATTGGCTACACCTTC; CDR3: CAISESTGRIGYTF
size: .; J: TRBJ2-6; V: TRBV28; D: TRBD1; DNA: TGTGCCAGCAGCCCCCCACAGGGGTTGGACTCTGGGGCCAACGTCCTGACTTTC; CDR3: CASSPPQGLDSGANVLTF
size: few; J: TRBJ1-6; V: TRBV20-1; D: TRBD1; DNA: TGCAGTGCTAGAGATGGGCAGGGGGGTCATTCACCCCTCCACTTT; CDR3: CSARDGQGGHSPLHF
size: few; J: TRBJ2-7; V: TRBV6-2/TRBV6-3; D: .; DNA: TGTGCCAGCAGTTCGAACGTCGGAGAGCAGTACTTC; CDR3: CASSSNVGEQYF
size: few; J: TRBJ2-7; V: TRBV13; D: TRBD1; DNA: TGTGCCAGCAGCTTGAGTTCTAGTTGGACAGGACGTTTTTACGAGCAGTACTTC; CDR3: CASSLSSSWTGRFYEQYF